The T cell receptor beta chain described here comes from a study of cytomegalovirus exposure and HLA in healthy donors. Findings and caveats of the study: Productive status was seen about 87% or about 30% of the time for most TCR beta V segments in an earlier analysis. Researchers catalogued over 150 TCR beta chains as cytomegalovirus-associated. In a later analysis, DRB1 alleles had the most associated TCRs; HLA-C alleles the fewest. In a later analysis, HLA-associated beta chains showed higher expansion and lower generation probabilities than comparable chains.

Trimming at V came to 5 bases and at J to 4 bases, leaving 9 bases not matched to a gene. Germline V gene sequence: CDR1 PRHDT, CDR2 FYEKMQ (reference sequence). The CDR3 extends over 16 amino acids. PCR was performed using 60 Vbeta and 13 Jbeta primers. TCRdb keeps only in-frame clones here, not all; method: immunoSEQ multiplex PCR. Of fewer than 75,000 clones in the sample, about 81% were seen once. The table lists this clone with many counts. The antigen remains unidentified. Sequences were obtained from PBMCs. The TCR sequence derives from a man aged 70-80 years in good health and CMV-seronegative. V usage is TRBV13 and J usage is TRBJ2-3; the match to TRBD2 covers 10 bases. For the CDR3, the DNA is TGTGCCAGCAGCGCCCTCCTAGCGGGAGCCGCAGATACGCAGTATTTT. It yields the protein CASSALLAGAADTQYF.